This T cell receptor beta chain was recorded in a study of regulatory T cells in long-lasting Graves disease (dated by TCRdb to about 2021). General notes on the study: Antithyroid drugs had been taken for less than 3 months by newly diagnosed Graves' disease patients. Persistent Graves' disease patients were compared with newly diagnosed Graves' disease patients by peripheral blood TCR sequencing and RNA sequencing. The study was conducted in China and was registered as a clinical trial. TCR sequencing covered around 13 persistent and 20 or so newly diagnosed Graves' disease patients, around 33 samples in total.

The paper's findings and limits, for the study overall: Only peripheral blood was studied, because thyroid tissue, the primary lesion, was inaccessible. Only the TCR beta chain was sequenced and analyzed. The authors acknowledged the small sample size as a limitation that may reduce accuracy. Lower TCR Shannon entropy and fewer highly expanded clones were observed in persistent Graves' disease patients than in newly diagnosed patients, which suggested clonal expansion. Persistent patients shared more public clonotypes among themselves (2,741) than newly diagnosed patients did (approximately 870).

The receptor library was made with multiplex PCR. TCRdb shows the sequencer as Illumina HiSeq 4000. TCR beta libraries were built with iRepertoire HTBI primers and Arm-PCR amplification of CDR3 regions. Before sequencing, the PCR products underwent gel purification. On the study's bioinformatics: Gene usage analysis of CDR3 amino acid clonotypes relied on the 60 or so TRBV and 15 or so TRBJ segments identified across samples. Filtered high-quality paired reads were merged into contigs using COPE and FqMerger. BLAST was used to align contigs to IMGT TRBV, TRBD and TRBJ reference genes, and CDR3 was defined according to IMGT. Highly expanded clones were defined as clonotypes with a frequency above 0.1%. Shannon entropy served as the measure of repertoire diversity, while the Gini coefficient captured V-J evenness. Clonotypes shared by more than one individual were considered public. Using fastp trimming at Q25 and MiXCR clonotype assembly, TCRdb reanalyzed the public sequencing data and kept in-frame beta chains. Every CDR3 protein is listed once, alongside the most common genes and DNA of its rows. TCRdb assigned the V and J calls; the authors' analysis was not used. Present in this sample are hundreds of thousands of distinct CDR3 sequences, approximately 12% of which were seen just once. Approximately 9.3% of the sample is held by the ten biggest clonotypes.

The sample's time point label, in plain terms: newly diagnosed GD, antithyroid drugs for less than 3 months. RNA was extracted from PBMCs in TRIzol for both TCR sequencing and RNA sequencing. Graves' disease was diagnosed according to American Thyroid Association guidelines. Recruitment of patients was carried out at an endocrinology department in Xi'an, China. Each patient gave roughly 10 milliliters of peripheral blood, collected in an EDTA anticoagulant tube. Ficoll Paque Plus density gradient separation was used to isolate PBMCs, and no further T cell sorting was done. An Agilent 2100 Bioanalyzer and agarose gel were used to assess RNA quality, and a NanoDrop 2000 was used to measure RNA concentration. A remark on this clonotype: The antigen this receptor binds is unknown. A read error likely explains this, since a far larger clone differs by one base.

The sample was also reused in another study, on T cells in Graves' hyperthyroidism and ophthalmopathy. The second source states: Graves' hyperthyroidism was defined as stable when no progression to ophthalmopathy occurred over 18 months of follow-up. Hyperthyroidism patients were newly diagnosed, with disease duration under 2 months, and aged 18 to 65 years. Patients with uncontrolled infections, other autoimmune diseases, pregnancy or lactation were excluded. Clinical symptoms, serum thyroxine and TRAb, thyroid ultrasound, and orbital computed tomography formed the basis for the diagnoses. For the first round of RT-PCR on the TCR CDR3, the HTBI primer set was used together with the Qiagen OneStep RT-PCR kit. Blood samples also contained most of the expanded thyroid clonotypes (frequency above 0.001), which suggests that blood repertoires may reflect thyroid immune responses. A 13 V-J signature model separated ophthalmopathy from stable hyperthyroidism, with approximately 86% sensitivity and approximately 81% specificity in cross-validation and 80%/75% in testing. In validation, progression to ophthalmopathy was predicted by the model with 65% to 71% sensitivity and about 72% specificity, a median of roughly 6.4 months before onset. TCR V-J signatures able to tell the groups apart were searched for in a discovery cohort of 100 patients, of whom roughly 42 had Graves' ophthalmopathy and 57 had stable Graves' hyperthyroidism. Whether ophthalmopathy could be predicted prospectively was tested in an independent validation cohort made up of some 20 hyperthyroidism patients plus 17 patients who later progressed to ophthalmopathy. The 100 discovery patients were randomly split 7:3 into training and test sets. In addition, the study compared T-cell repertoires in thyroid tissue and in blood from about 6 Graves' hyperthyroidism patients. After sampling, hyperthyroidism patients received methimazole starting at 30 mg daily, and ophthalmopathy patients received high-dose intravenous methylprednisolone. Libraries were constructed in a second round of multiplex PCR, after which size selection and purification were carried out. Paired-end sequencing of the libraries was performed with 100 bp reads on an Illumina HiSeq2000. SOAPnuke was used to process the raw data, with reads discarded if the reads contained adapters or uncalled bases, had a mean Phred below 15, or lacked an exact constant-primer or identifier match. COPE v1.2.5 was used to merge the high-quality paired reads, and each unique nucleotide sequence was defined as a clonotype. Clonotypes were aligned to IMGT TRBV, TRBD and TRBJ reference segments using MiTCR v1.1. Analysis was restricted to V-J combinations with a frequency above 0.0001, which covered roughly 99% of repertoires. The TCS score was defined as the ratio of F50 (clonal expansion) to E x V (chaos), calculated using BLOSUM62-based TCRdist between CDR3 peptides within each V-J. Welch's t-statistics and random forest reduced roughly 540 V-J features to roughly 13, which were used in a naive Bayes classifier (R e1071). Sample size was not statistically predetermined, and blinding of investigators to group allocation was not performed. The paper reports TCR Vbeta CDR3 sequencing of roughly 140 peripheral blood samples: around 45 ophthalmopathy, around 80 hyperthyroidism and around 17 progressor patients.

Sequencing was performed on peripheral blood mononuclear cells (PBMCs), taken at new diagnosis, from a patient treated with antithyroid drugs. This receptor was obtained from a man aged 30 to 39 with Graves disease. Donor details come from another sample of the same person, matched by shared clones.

The bases are TGTGTCAGCAGCCCTGAGGGTACCTACAATGAGCAGTTCTTC. Its protein is CVSSPEGTYNEQFF. The rearrangement joined TRBV12-3 or TRBV12-4 to TRBJ2-1; the best D guess is TRBD2, with 5 bases matching. The CDR3, from cysteine to phenylalanine, totals 14 residues. The entry retains the CDR3 DNA only, 42 bases that are in frame from base 1.